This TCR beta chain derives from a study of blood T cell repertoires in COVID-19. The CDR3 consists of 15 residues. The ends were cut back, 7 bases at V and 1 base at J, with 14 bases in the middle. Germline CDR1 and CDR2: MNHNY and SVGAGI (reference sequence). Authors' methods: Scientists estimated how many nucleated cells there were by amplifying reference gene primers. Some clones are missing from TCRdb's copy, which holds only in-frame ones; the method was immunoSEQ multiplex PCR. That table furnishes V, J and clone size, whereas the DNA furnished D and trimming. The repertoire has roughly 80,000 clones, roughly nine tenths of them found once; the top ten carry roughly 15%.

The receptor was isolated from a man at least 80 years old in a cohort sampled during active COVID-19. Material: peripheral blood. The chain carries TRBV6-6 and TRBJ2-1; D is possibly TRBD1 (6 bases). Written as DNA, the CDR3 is TGTGCCAGCAACAACTTCAGGGGATCCTACAATGAGCAGTTCTTC. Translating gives CASNNFRGSYNEQFF.